These 32 T cell receptor beta chains came from one sample sequenced in a study of molecular identifiers for immune sequencing clone quantification. MiXCR, run by TCRdb on the PCR reads, gives a single entry per CDR3 protein. The table has about 640,000 distinct CDR3 sequences, 20% seen once. Sequencing used naive CD8+ T cells from blood, with Jurkat cell RNA spiked in. Subset given: FACS-sorted CD8+CD4-CCR7+CD45RA+ naive T cells. These receptors were taken from a human donor in good health. Some libraries in this study had Jurkat cell RNA spiked in.

Turning to this clonotype: A much larger clone lies a single base off, so this may be a read error. The V gene is TRBV7-9, the J gene TRBJ2-4; 7 positions match TRBD1. Germline CDR1 is SEHNR and CDR2 is FQNEAQ (reference sequence). The CDR3 sequence is 15 residues long. CDR3 sequence (DNA): TGTGCCGGCAGTTTACTAGGGGGCAGGGAGAACATTCAGTACTTC. It yields the protein CAGSLLGGRENIQYF.

With regard to this clonotype: A read error may be the cause here, since a much bigger clone is one base away. V and J are TRBV11-2 and TRBJ2-2, with D possibly matching TRBD2 (5 bases). In germline, CDR1 is SGHAT, CDR2 FQNNGV. The CDR3 is 13 residues long. CDR3 protein: CASSLETTGELVF. The CDR3 coding sequence is TGTGCCAGCAGCTTAGAGACCACCGGGGAGCTGGTTTTT.

This clonotype was seen at least ten times. V usage is TRBV9 and J usage is TRBJ1-1, with 8 bases aligning to TRBD1. CDR1 and CDR2 (germline): SGDLS, YYNGEE. V shed 3 bases and J 7 bases; nucleotides not matched to a gene: 5. This CDR3 spans 13 amino acids. Written as DNA, the CDR3 is TGTGCCAGCAGCGCGACAGGGGACCATGAAGCTTTCTTT. Protein: CASSATGDHEAFF.

Concerning this clonotype: Given a much more abundant clone one base away, this may be a read error. The chain links TRBV12-3 or TRBV12-4 to TRBJ2-3, with TRBD2 matching 8 bases. Trimming removed 4 bases from V and 2 bases from J; junction bases left unmatched: 11. The CDR3 consists of 17 residues. The CDR3 loop is CASSSFQRGRATDTQYF. In nucleotides, the CDR3 is TGTGCCAGCAGTTCATTCCAGCGGGGGAGGGCCACAGATACGCAGTATTTT.

This clonotype was observed once. Possible read error: a much larger clone is one base away. The chain is built from TRBV4-1 and TRBJ1-2; D possibly corresponds to TRBD1 (5 bases). The CDR3 length is 16 residues. The V gene's germline CDR1 is MGHRA and CDR2 YSYEKL. This CDR3 reads CASSQWSGEVNYGCTF. CDR3 sequence (DNA): TGCGCCAGCAGCCAATGGTCGGGGGAGGTTAACTATGGCTGCACCTTC.

The table lists this clonotype with many counts. Here the CDR3 DNA reads TGCGCCAGCAGCTTGGATTCTAGCGGGAGCTATACGCAGTATTTT. It translates to CASSLDSSGSYTQYF. The chain joins TRBV5-1 to TRBJ2-3; 10 bases line up with TRBD2. CDR1 is SGHRS, CDR2 YFSETQ, per germline. With 0 bases clipped from V and 7 bases from J, the junction kept 5 bases outside the gene matches. The CDR3 spans 15 residues.

This clonotype was picked up many times. V is TRBV2 and J is TRBJ2-5; 8 bases line up with TRBD1. With V trimmed by 6 bases and J by 1 base, 10 bases remained unmatched. The germline V gene encodes CDR1 SNHLY and CDR2 FYNNEI. The CDR3 runs 16 residues. CDR3 sequence reads: CASRFHSDRGQETQYF. DNA for the CDR3: TGTGCCAGCAGATTCCACTCAGACAGGGGCCAAGAGACCCAGTACTTC. Together with reference TRBV2 and TRBJ2-5, the CDR3 gives the full variable domain: EPEVTQTPSHQVTQMGQEVILRCVPISNHLYFYWYRQILGQKVEFLVSFYNNEISEKSEIFDDQFSVERPDGSNFTLKIRSTKLEDSAMYFCASRFHSDRGQETQYFGPGTRLLVL.

The chain links TRBV9 to TRBJ1-3; D is perhaps TRBD1 (5 bases). The CDR3 loop spans 15 amino acids. The V end lost 0 bases, the J end lost 0 bases, and 7 bases lay between the germline ends. Germline-derived CDR1 and CDR2 are SGDLS and YYNGEE. The chain's CDR3 is CASSVDGGSGNTIYF. CDR3 nucleotide sequence: TGTGCCAGCAGCGTAGACGGGGGCTCTGGAAACACCATATATTTT.

This clonotype was observed at least ten times. This chain uses TRBV28 with TRBJ2-7; D is perhaps TRBD1 (6 bases). Germline values: CDR1 MDHEN, CDR2 SYDVKM. Trimming pared 6 bases from V and 1 base from J, leaving 25 bases between. CDR3 length equals 18 residues. In DNA, the CDR3 is TGTGCCAGCAGCCTAGATTGGACAGTCACGCTTTCGTCCTACGAGCAGTACTTC. The encoded protein is CASSLDWTVTLSSYEQYF.

The chain links TRBV20-1 to TRBJ2-7; D gene uncertain. Germline assignment: CDR1 DFQATT and CDR2 SNEGSKA (reference sequence). Trimming cost V 0 bases and J 0 bases, with 15 bases left between them. The CDR3 totals 16 residues. The CDR3 here is CSARDQSGVFSYEQYF. In DNA form, the CDR3 reads TGCAGTGCTAGAGATCAATCGGGCGTTTTCTCCTACGAGCAGTACTTC.

This clonotype has ten or more counts. This chain links TRBV5-6 with TRBJ2-4; TRBD2 matches at 7 bases. V shed 5 bases, J shed 4 bases, and the junction held 3 bases outside the gene matches. Looked up from germline, CDR1 is SGHDT and CDR2 is YYEEEE. This CDR3 region has 13 residues. CDR3 residues: CASRGTMKNIQYF. The CDR3 DNA is TGTGCCAGCAGAGGGACTATGAAAAACATTCAGTACTTC.

This clonotype was found once. A much larger clone differs by one base, so this may be a read error. V usage is TRBV27 and J usage is TRBJ1-6; D gene uncertain. Germline V gives CDR1 MNHEY, CDR2 SMNVEV (reference sequence). This CDR3 contains 15 residues. Trimming took 4 bases from V and 7 from J, leaving 14 bases between them. In DNA form, the CDR3 reads TGTGCCAGCAGTTCGAGACATGGGGAAAATTCACCCCTCCACTTT. Translated: CASSSRHGENSPLHF.

This clonotype has just one count. Here the CDR3 omits its conserved ending phenylalanine or tryptophan, so a read error is the likely source. This chain uses TRBV7-2 with TRBJ2-7, with a tentative D call TRBD2 (6 bases). This CDR3 comprises 15 residues. Germline V CDR1 and CDR2: SGHTA, FQGNSA. Trimming took 5 bases from V and 3 from J, leaving 17 bases between them. In DNA, the CDR3 is TGTGCCAGCAGCCTATCGGGGGTGGGCGACTACGAGCAGTACCTC. It is translated as CASSLSGVGDYEQYL.

Regarding this clonotype: One base away lies a much larger clone, so this may be a sequencing read error. The chain links TRBV6-1 to TRBJ1-5; D is undetermined. The CDR3 sequence is 11 residues long. The germline V gene encodes CDR1 MNHNS and CDR2 SASEGT. This CDR3 reads CASSENQPRHF. The DNA of the CDR3 is TGTGCCAGCAGTGAAAATCAGCCCCGGCATTTT.

This clonotype was found many times. The chain employs TRBV7-3 and TRBJ2-2; D is ambiguous. In germline, CDR1 is SGHTA, CDR2 FQGTGA. This CDR3 region has 13 residues. V was clipped by 4 bases and J by 6 bases, with 9 bases between them. The CDR3 reads CASSSDSSGELFF. CDR3 DNA: TGTGCCAGCAGCTCCGACTCATCCGGGGAGCTGTTTTTT.

This clonotype appeared many times. The chain combines TRBV20-1 with TRBJ1-5; TRBD1 matches 9 bases. Trimming took 3 bases from V and 0 from J; bases not matched to a gene: 6. The CDR3 extends over 16 amino acids. CDR1 is DFQATT and CDR2 is SNEGSKA in the germline V gene (reference sequence). In nucleotides, the CDR3 is TGCAGTGCTAGCGACAGGGGGAGATATAGCAATCAGCCCCAGCATTTT. Its translation is CSASDRGRYSNQPQHF.

The V call is TRBV20-1, the J call TRBJ2-7; 7 positions match TRBD1. Germline V gene lookup returns CDR1 DFQATT and CDR2 SNEGSKA (reference sequence). The CDR3 runs to 15 residues. V lost 4 bases and J lost 4; bases outside the gene matches: 13. CDR3 sequence: CSANRDGTADYEQYF. The CDR3 DNA sequence: TGCAGTGCTAACAGAGATGGGACAGCGGATTACGAGCAGTACTTC.

Ten or more counts support this clonotype. V gene TRBV6-5 combines with J gene TRBJ2-3; D is perhaps TRBD1 or TRBD2 (5 bases each). Germline CDR1 MNHEY, CDR2 SVGAGI. Between the trimmed V and J ends, which lost 6 bases and 2 bases, there was a span of 12 bases. The CDR3 runs 14 residues. This CDR3 reads CASSPGPNTDTQYF. Written as DNA, the CDR3 is TGTGCCAGCAGCCCGGGACCAAACACAGATACGCAGTATTTT.

This clonotype was seen a handful of times. This sequence joins TRBV14 and TRBJ2-5; D perhaps matches TRBD2 (5 bases). The CDR3 totals 18 residues. The germline CDR1 and CDR2 sequences are SGHDN and FVKESK. V was clipped by 4 bases and J by 2 bases, with 23 bases between them. The CDR3 protein is CASSPLGYKARGQETQYF. CDR3 sequence (DNA): TGTGCCAGCAGCCCGTTGGGCTACAAGGCCAGAGGGCAAGAGACCCAGTACTTC.

This clonotype showed up many times. The chain carries TRBV7-6 and TRBJ2-7; D is undetermined. The V gene lost 1 base and the J gene lost 2 bases, with 9 bases spanning the gap. Germline V gene lookup returns CDR1 SGHVS and CDR2 FNYEAQ. The CDR3 has 14 residues. The CDR3 loop is CASSLEIGTYEQYF. The DNA of the CDR3 is TGTGCCAGCAGCTTAGAGATAGGGACCTACGAGCAGTACTTC.

This clonotype appeared a few times. A much larger clonotype is one base distant, so this may be a read error. The chain carries TRBV27 and TRBJ2-7; TRBD2 aligns across 7 bases. Per germline, CDR1 MNHEY and CDR2 SMNVEV (reference sequence). This CDR3 comprises 16 residues. CDR3 sequence reads: CASSRAPLALTYGQYF. In DNA form, the CDR3 reads TGTGCCAGCAGTCGGGCCCCACTAGCGCTCACCTACGGGCAGTACTTC.

This clonotype has ten or more counts. V and J are TRBV19 and TRBJ1-5; possibly TRBD1 for D (6 bases). The V and J ends lost 5 bases and 6 bases respectively, with 14 bases between them. This CDR3 is built from 14 residues. Germline CDR1 and CDR2: LNHDA and SQIVND (reference sequence). CDR3 sequence (DNA): TGTGCCAGTAGTCCCACCCCAGGGGTTCAGCCCCAGCATTTT. Encoded protein: CASSPTPGVQPQHF.

Notes on this clonotype: Being one base from a much bigger clone, this may be a read error. V is TRBV15 and J is TRBJ2-1, with D tentatively TRBD2 (5 bases). From germline, CDR1 is LNHNV and CDR2 YYDKDF (reference sequence). The CDR3 covers 13 residues. The CDR3 protein is CATSPRGNNGQFF. Written as DNA, the CDR3 is TGTGCCACCAGCCCCCGAGGGAACAATGGGCAGTTCTTC.

V is TRBV20-1 and J is TRBJ2-1; 8 nucleotides align to TRBD2. CDR1 is DFQATT, CDR2 SNEGSKA, per germline (reference sequence). The CDR3 has 15 amino acids. The J segment lost 4 bases and the V segment lost 1 base, leaving 6 bases of the junction unmatched. The CDR3 reads CSARAIAGRYNEQFF. CDR3 DNA sequence: TGCAGTGCTAGAGCAATAGCGGGGCGATACAATGAGCAGTTCTTC.

This clonotype was seen ten or more times. The chain employs TRBV20-1 and TRBJ2-7; D is possibly TRBD2 (5 bases). V was trimmed by 0 bases and J by 3 bases, leaving 15 bases between them. In germline, CDR1 is DFQATT, CDR2 SNEGSKA (reference sequence). CDR3 length: 15 residues. CDR3 coding DNA: TGCAGTGCTAGAGACCTACTAGGGCGGTTCTACGAGCAGTACTTC. It is translated as CSARDLLGRFYEQYF.

This clonotype has ten or more counts. J is TRBJ2-5 and V is TRBV12-3 or TRBV12-4; possibly TRBD1 for D (7 bases). CDR3 length: 15 amino acids. V lost 3 bases to trimming and J lost 5 bases, with 16 bases between them. CDR3 in amino acids: CASSFGTRGVETQYF. CDR3 DNA: TGTGCCAGCAGTTTTGGCACCAGGGGGGTTGAGACCCAGTACTTC.

This clonotype turned up a few times. The chain is built from TRBV19 and TRBJ1-5, with D uncertain. Trimming pared 4 bases from V and 5 bases from J, leaving 6 bases between. Germline CDR1 LNHDA, CDR2 SQIVND (reference sequence). The CDR3 consists of 12 residues. The DNA of the CDR3 is TGTGCCAGTAGTACAGGCCATCAGCCCCAGCATTTT. Translated, it gives CASSTGHQPQHF. Filled out from reference TRBV19 and TRBJ1-5, the complete variable domain reads DGGITQSPKYLFRKEGQNVTLSCEQNLNHDAMYWYRQDPGQGLRLIYYSQIVNDFQKGDIAEGYSVSREKKESFPLTVTSAQKNPTAFYLCASSTGHQPQHFGDGTRLSIL.

This clonotype was seen at least ten times. This rearrangement joins TRBV7-9 to TRBJ2-5; D unclear. Germline lookup yields CDR1 SEHNR and CDR2 FQNEAQ (reference sequence). The CDR3 consists of 12 residues. With 5 bases removed from V and 5 bases from J, the gap between germline ends came to 9 bases. The CDR3 DNA reads as TGTGCCAGCAGCACCCAGTGGGAGACCCAGTACTTC. This gives the protein CASSTQWETQYF. The variable domain in full, completed from reference TRBV7-9 and TRBJ2-5, reads DTGVSQNPRHKITKRGQNVTFRCDPISEHNRLYWYRQTLGQGPEFLTYFQNEAQLEKSRLLSDRFSAERPKGSFSTLEIQRTEQGDSAMYLCASSTQWETQYFGPGTRLLVL.

This clonotype was recorded at least ten times. The chain is built from TRBV20-1 and TRBJ2-7; TRBD1 agrees at 10 bases. Germline V lookup: CDR1 DFQATT, CDR2 SNEGSKA (reference sequence). The CDR3 has 16 amino acids. V dropped 4 bases and J dropped 1; count of bases not matched to a gene: 10. CDR3 DNA: TGCAGTGCTATCGATTCCGGGACAGGGGTTTCCTACGAGCAGTACTTC. The encoded protein is CSAIDSGTGVSYEQYF.

Regarding this clonotype: A read error may produce the germline difference seen at one junction end. The chain is built from TRBV6-5 and TRBJ1-2, with 7 positions matching TRBD1. There are 13 residues in the CDR3. CDR1 is MNHEY and CDR2 is SVGAGI in the germline V gene. In nucleotides, the CDR3 is TGTGCCGGCAGCTCGGGACAGAACTATGGCTACACCTTC. As protein: CAGSSGQNYGYTF.

In this sample, this clonotype turned up many times. This rearrangement joins TRBV7-9 to TRBJ2-5, with D possibly TRBD1 on 5 matching bases. V was clipped by 6 bases and J by 2 bases, with 10 bases between them. This CDR3 is built from 13 residues. The germline gives CDR1 SEHNR, CDR2 FQNEAQ (reference sequence). In nucleotides, the CDR3 is TGTGCCAGCAGGTCAGACAGACAAGAGACCCAGTACTTC. Protein: CASRSDRQETQYF.

This clonotype was recorded only once. J is TRBJ1-2 and V is TRBV7-2; D might be TRBD1 (5 bases). The V and J ends lost 3 bases and 7 bases respectively, with 15 bases between them. Germline V CDR1 and CDR2: SGHTA, FQGNSA. The CDR3 is 14 amino acids. The CDR3 sequence is CASSLQGADCGYTF. In DNA form, the CDR3 reads TGTGCCAGCAGCTTGCAGGGTGCAGACTGTGGCTACACCTTC.